This T cell receptor (beta chain) was found in a study of T cell repertoires in ileal Crohn's disease. Findings of the study overall: Clonality above 26.8% at surgery always came with endoscopic recurrence. Mucosal expansions were suggested to be mainly CD8 T cells.

The CDR3 is 15 residues long. V was pared by 3 bases and J by 1 base, with 10 bases between. Germline CDR1 and CDR2: WNHNN and SYGVQD (reference sequence). This clone was counted a single time. Its antigen is as yet unknown. Sequencing was performed with immunoSEQ multiplex PCR; in TCRdb, only in-frame clones are kept and a portion is missing. The sample lists about 15,000 clones; 70% to 90% were seen once. The chain couples TRBV10-1 to TRBJ2-1; TRBD2 is a possible D gene (5 bases). This TCR was recovered from an adult with Crohn's disease. Input material: ileal tissue. The CDR3 spells CASSDASSSYNEQFF. The CDR3 region has the DNA TGCGCCAGCAGTGATGCTAGCTCTTCCTACAATGAGCAGTTCTTC.